The 8 T cell receptor beta chains given below trace back to one sample, sequenced in a study of blood T cell repertoires in COVID-19 (dated by TCRdb to the early 2020s). The protocol used for the library was the immunoSEQ multiplex PCR assay. Imported from immuneACCESS, the table was reduced by TCRdb to in-frame sequences with V and J called. These copies leave out some clones; in studies compared against another copy, an unresolved V gene accounts for under half, and the cause of the remainder is not known. The sample includes about 500,000 clones, with around 90% observed a single time. Jointly, the top ten make up roughly 8% of the sample. Sequencing input: peripheral blood. These receptors all stem from a woman between 45 and 60 years old with COVID-19, enrolled during active disease.

This clone was seen a few times. The same CDR3 is also encoded by other DNA sequences in this sample. This chain links TRBV7-9 with TRBJ1-1; TRBD1 matches 8 bases. Germline V lookup: CDR1 SEHNR, CDR2 FQNEAQ (reference sequence). V was clipped by 3 bases and J by 1 base; unmatched bases: 4. The CDR3 loop spans 15 amino acids. CDR3: CASSLGTGPNTEAFF. In DNA form, the CDR3 reads TGTGCCAGCAGCTTGGGGACAGGACCGAACACTGAAGCTTTCTTT.

CDR3 loop: CASSPVGGVTAKNIQYF. CDR3 nucleotides: TGTGCCAGCTCACCGGTCGGGGGGGTCACGGCCAAAAACATTCAGTACTTC. V usage is TRBV18 and J usage is TRBJ2-4; 8 nucleotides line up with TRBD2. Losses at the gene ends were 3 bases for V and 1 base for J; bases not matched to a gene: 8. The CDR3 covers 17 residues. Germline V lookup: CDR1 KGHSH, CDR2 LQKENI.

This chain connects TRBV2 to TRBJ2-7, with TRBD2 matching over 9 bases. With 7 bases clipped from V and 2 bases from J, the junction kept 6 bases outside the gene matches. The V gene's germline CDR1 is SNHLY and CDR2 FYNNEI. The CDR3 extends over 14 amino acids. The CDR3 bases are TGTGCCAGCAACGGAGCGGGGGGTCCCTACGAGCAGTACTTC. Translation: CASNGAGGPYEQYF.

V gene TRBV28 combines with J gene TRBJ1-1, with D possibly matching TRBD1 (6 bases). The CDR3 runs 14 residues. The V end was cut by 1 base, the J end by 3 bases, with 9 bases between. Germline lookup yields CDR1 MDHEN and CDR2 SYDVKM. CDR3 loop: CASSLSYRDTEAFF. CDR3 coding DNA: TGTGCCAGCAGTTTATCCTACAGGGACACTGAAGCTTTCTTT. The entire variable domain, with the rest obtained from reference TRBV28 and TRBJ1-1, is as follows: DVKVTQSSRYLVKRTGEKVFLECVQDMDHENMFWYRQDPGLGLRLIYFSYDVKMKEKGDIPEGYSVSREKKERFSLILESASTNQTSMYLCASSLSYRDTEAFFGQGTRLTVV.

The chain recombines TRBV6-1 with TRBJ1-4, with TRBD1 identical over 7 bases. The CDR3 loop spans 13 amino acids. Germline lookup yields CDR1 MNHNS and CDR2 SASEGT. V dropped 3 bases and J dropped 8; count of bases not matched to a gene: 3. The CDR3 spells CASSDTGEEKLFF. DNA for the CDR3: TGTGCCAGCAGTGATACAGGGGAAGAAAAACTGTTTTTT.

This chain uses TRBV5-4 with TRBJ1-1; D not resolved. CDR1 and CDR2 from the germline V gene are SGHNT and YYREEE (reference sequence). CDR3 length equals 10 residues. Deletions cut 4 bases from V and 7 bases from J, with 5 bases between. CDR3 sequence reads: CASSRGEAFF. DNA for the CDR3: TGTGCCAGCAGCCGAGGTGAAGCTTTCTTT.

The rearrangement uses TRBV19 and TRBJ1-3; TRBD1 might be the D (6 bases). The CDR3 length is 16 residues. V was trimmed by 3 bases and J by 0 bases, leaving 12 bases between them. Germline CDR1 reads LNHDA; CDR2 reads SQIVND (reference sequence). The CDR3 loop is CASSMGGAISGNTIYF. In DNA form, the CDR3 reads TGTGCCAGTAGTATGGGGGGGGCTATCTCTGGAAACACCATATATTTT.

As regards this clone: Other DNA sequences of this sample code for an identical CDR3. The chain employs TRBV19 and TRBJ1-1; the D gene is possibly TRBD1 (6 bases). The CDR3 is 14 amino acids. The V end was cut by 2 bases, the J end by 5 bases, with 12 bases between. Per germline, CDR1 LNHDA and CDR2 SQIVND (reference sequence). The CDR3 is CASSIQGRGTEAFF. Here the CDR3 DNA reads TGTGCCAGTAGTATACAGGGGCGAGGGACTGAAGCTTTCTTT.